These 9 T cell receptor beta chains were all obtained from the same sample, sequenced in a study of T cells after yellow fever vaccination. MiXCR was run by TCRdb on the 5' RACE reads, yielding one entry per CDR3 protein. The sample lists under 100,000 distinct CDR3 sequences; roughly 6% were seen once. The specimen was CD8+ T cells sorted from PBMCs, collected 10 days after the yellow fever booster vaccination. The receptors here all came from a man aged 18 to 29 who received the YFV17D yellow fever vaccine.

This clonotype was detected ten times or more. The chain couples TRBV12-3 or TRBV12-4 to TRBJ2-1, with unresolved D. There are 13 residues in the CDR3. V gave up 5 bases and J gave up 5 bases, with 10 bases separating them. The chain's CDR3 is CASSPDLNNEQFF. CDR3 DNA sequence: TGTGCCAGCAGTCCCGACTTGAACAATGAGCAGTTCTTC.

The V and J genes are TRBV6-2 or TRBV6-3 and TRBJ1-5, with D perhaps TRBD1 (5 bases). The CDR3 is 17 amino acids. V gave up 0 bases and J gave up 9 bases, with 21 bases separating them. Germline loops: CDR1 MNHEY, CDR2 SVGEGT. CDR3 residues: CASSYSIPRDAGWPQHF. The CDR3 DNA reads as TGTGCCAGCAGTTACTCGATCCCCAGGGACGCAGGTTGGCCCCAGCATTTT.

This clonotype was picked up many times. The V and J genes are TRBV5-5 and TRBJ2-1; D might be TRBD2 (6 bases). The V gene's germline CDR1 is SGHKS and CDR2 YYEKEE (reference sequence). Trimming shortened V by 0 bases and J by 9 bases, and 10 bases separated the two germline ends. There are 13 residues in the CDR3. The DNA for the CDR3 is TGTGCCAGCAGCTTGGTCCAGGGACTTGAGCAGTTCTTC. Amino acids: CASSLVQGLEQFF.

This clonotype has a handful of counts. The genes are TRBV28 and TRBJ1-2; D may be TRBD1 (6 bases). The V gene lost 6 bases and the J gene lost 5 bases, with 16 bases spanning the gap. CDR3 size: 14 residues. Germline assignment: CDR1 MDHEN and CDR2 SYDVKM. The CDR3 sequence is CASRPTGQMYGYTF. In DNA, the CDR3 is TGTGCCAGCAGGCCCACCGGACAGATGTATGGCTACACCTTC.

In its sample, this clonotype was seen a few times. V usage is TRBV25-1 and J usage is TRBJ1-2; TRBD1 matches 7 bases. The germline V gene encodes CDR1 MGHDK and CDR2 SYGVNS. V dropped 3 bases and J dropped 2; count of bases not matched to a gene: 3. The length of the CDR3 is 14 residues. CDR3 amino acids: CASSDPGQNYGYTF. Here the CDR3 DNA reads TGTGCCAGCAGTGATCCGGGACAGAACTATGGCTACACCTTC.

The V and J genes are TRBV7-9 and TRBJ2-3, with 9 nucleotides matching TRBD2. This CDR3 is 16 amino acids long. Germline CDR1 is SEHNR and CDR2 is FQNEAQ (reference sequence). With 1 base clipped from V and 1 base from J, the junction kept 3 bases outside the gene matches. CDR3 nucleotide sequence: TGTGCCAGCAGCTTAGGGGCTAGCGGGGGCACAGATACGCAGTATTTT. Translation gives CASSLGASGGTDTQYF.

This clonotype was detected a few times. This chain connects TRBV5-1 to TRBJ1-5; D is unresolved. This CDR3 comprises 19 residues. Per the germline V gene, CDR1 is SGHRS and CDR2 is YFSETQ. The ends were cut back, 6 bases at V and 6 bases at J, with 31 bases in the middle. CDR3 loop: CASTLWAAPILPPPQPQHF. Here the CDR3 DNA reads TGCGCCAGCACCCTTTGGGCCGCCCCAATCCTACCCCCTCCTCAGCCCCAGCATTTT.

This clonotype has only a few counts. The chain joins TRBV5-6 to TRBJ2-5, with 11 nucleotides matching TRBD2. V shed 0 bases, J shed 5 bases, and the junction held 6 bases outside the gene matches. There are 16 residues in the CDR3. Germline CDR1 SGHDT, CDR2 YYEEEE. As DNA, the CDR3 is TGTGCCAGCAGCTTGGCACTAGCGGGGGTCAGGGAGACCCAGTACTTC. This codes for CASSLALAGVRETQYF.

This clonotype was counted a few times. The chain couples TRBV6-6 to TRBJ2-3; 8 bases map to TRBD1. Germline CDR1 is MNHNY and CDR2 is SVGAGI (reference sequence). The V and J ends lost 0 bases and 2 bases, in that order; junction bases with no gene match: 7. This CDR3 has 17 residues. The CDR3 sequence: CASSYSTSGGPTDTQYF. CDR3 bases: TGTGCCAGCAGTTACTCGACCTCAGGGGGCCCCACAGATACGCAGTATTTT.